The 17 T cell receptor beta chains listed next were all sequenced from one sample in a study of blood T cell repertoires in COVID-19. TCRdb keeps only in-frame clones here, not all; method: immunoSEQ multiplex PCR. The repertoire has roughly 150,000 clones, about 85% of them found once; the top ten carry over 7%. Sequenced input: peripheral blood. The receptors were sampled from a woman aged 80 or older with COVID-19, enrolled during active disease.

This clone occurred once. The chain links TRBV2 to TRBJ1-4, with D possibly TRBD1 on 6 matching bases. The CDR3 runs 14 residues. Germline lookup yields CDR1 SNHLY and CDR2 FYNNEI. V lost 10 bases and J 7 bases, leaving 19 bases between the germline ends. CDR3 in DNA: TGTGCCACTAGGGGGACCCAAATGGGTGAAAAACTGTTTTTT. It yields the protein CATRGTQMGEKLFF.

The chain combines TRBV5-4 with TRBJ2-3, with 10 bases lining up with TRBD1. The CDR3 covers 16 residues. Germline V lookup: CDR1 SGHNT, CDR2 YYREEE (reference sequence). V was clipped by 7 bases and J by 4 bases; unmatched bases: 12. The CDR3 here is CASRMTLTGGADTQYF. The CDR3 DNA is TGTGCCAGCCGCATGACCCTGACAGGGGGCGCAGATACGCAGTATTTT.

V and J are TRBV10-3 and TRBJ1-1; no firm D call. This CDR3 is 13 amino acids long. Trimming shortened V by 4 bases and J by 1 base, and 7 bases separated the two germline ends. Germline assignment: CDR1 ENHRY and CDR2 SYGVKD. CDR3 nucleotide sequence: TGTGCCATCAGTGTCCAGGAGAACACTGAAGCTTTCTTT. Amino acids: CAISVQENTEAFF.

The gene calls are TRBV19 and TRBJ2-7, with a weak D call TRBD2 (6 bases). The CDR3 sequence is 12 residues long. Trimming cost V 2 bases and J 6 bases, with 8 bases left between them. CDR1 and CDR2 from the germline V gene are LNHDA and SQIVND (reference sequence). The DNA for the CDR3 is TGTGCCAGTAGTATAAGGGGAGGCGAGCAGTACTTC. Its protein product is CASSIRGGEQYF.

The chain links TRBV2 to TRBJ2-2; 8 bases align to TRBD1. The CDR3 extends over 13 amino acids. The V gene end was trimmed by 6 bases and the J gene end by 6 bases; junction bases not matched to a gene: 3. Germline V lookup: CDR1 SNHLY, CDR2 FYNNEI. CDR3 DNA sequence: TGTGCCAGCAGAGCGACAGGGGCCGGGGAGCTGTTTTTT. Its protein product is CASRATGAGELFF. The variable domain in full, with the rest retrieved from reference TRBV2 and TRBJ2-2, is EPEVTQTPSHQVTQMGQEVILRCVPISNHLYFYWYRQILGQKVEFLVSFYNNEISEKSEIFDDQFSVERPDGSNFTLKIRSTKLEDSAMYFCASRATGAGELFFGEGSRLTVL.

V usage is TRBV3-1 (or the pseudogene TRBV3-2) and J usage is TRBJ1-5; a possible D gene is TRBD1 (6 bases). The CDR3 is 16 amino acids. The germline V gene encodes CDR1 LGHDT and CDR2 YNNKEL (reference sequence). V was pared by 2 bases and J by 6 bases, with 17 bases between. The DNA of the CDR3 is TGTGCCAGCAGCCAAACTGGGGCAGGGGAAGGTCAGCCCCAGCATTTT. Its protein is CASSQTGAGEGQPQHF.

V gene TRBV25-1 combines with J gene TRBJ2-5, with D unresolved. Per germline, CDR1 MGHDK and CDR2 SYGVNS. This CDR3 is 14 amino acids long. The V end lost 3 bases, the J end lost 3 bases, and 11 bases lay between the germline ends. CDR3 in DNA: TGTGCCAGCAGTGATAACAGATATGAAGAGACCCAGTACTTC. This codes for CASSDNRYEETQYF.

This clone showed up just once. V usage is TRBV11-2 and J usage is TRBJ1-2; D may be TRBD1 (5 bases). CDR3 length equals 14 residues. Deletions cut 5 bases from V and 8 bases from J, with 18 bases between. CDR1 and CDR2 from the germline V gene are SGHAT and FQNNGV. CDR3 region: CASSLAGRDEGYTF. CDR3 nucleotides: TGTGCCAGCAGCCTTGCCGGGCGGGACGAAGGCTACACCTTC.

V is TRBV10-3 and J is TRBJ1-2; D gene unclear. The CDR3 sequence is 11 residues long. The V gene's germline CDR1 is ENHRY and CDR2 SYGVKD. Trimming shortened V by 7 bases and J by 6 bases, and 9 bases separated the two germline ends. The CDR3 nucleotides read TGTGCCATCACCGGGTCGGATGGCTACACCTTC. This codes for CAITGSDGYTF.

V and J are TRBV7-9 and TRBJ1-1; a possible D gene is TRBD1 (5 bases). This CDR3 has 12 amino acids. The germline V gene has CDR1 SEHNR and CDR2 FQNEAQ (reference sequence). V lost 2 bases and J 11 bases, leaving 12 bases between the germline ends. As DNA, the CDR3 is TGTGCCAGCAGCTTAAGTCCGGGGGTGGCTTTCTTT. This encodes CASSLSPGVAFF.

The chain employs TRBV5-1 and TRBJ2-3, with D tentatively TRBD1 (5 bases). CDR3 length: 16 residues. Trimming took off 0 bases at V and 1 base at J, with 12 bases between the two ends. CDR1 SGHRS and CDR2 YFSETQ come from the germline V gene. The CDR3 coding sequence is TGCGCCAGCAGCTTGGGGGCAGGGTTCGGCACAGATACGCAGTATTTT. It is translated as CASSLGAGFGTDTQYF.

V and J are TRBV6-6 and TRBJ2-4, with D perhaps matching TRBD1 (7 bases). The germline V gene has CDR1 MNHNY and CDR2 SVGAGI (reference sequence). Trimming pared 10 bases from V and 9 bases from J, leaving 16 bases between. This CDR3 is built from 12 residues. Here the CDR3 reads CATSGGRGIQYF. The DNA for the CDR3 is TGTGCCACTTCAGGGGGGCGGGGCATTCAGTACTTC.

V is TRBV29-1 and J is TRBJ1-4; 7 nucleotides align to TRBD1. Germline-derived CDR1 and CDR2 are SQVTM and ANQGSEA. Germline trimming cut 5 bases from V and 7 bases from J; bases unmatched to any gene: 10. CDR3 size: 14 residues. The CDR3 DNA reads TGCAGCGTTACAGGACAGGCCGGAGGTGAAAAACTGTTTTTT. Translation gives CSVTGQAGGEKLFF.

A note on this clone: A much larger clone is a single base away; this may be a read error. V usage is TRBV20-1 and J usage is TRBJ2-1, with D possibly being TRBD1 or TRBD2 (5 bases each). CDR3 length: 15 amino acids. CDR1 DFQATT and CDR2 SNEGSKA come from the germline V gene (reference sequence). CDR3 DNA: TGCAGTGCTAGTGGGGCGGGTATATCCTACAATAAGCAGTTCTTC. Amino acid sequence: CSASGAGISYNKQFF.

V usage is TRBV3-1 (or the pseudogene TRBV3-2) and J usage is TRBJ1-2; possibly TRBD1 for D (5 bases). Germline CDR1 and CDR2: LGHDT and YNNKEL (reference sequence). V shed 2 bases and J shed 8 bases, with 15 bases lying between them. The length of the CDR3 is 14 residues. CDR3 bases: TGTGCCAGCAGCCAACTAGGGGATTACCACGGCTACACCTTC. The encoded protein is CASSQLGDYHGYTF.

V is TRBV29-1 and J is TRBJ1-4; 10 bases line up with TRBD1. The CDR3 has 12 amino acids. J lost 11 bases, V lost 7 bases, and 7 bases had no gene match. Germline loops: CDR1 SQVTM, CDR2 ANQGSEA. The CDR3 here is CSAPGQGEKLFF. The CDR3 DNA sequence: TGCAGCGCCCCTGGACAGGGGGAGAAACTGTTTTTT.

The chain recombines TRBV6-5 with TRBJ1-2, with D perhaps matching TRBD1 (5 bases). Trimming removed 0 bases at V and 7 bases at J, with 9 bases between. Germline values: CDR1 MNHEY, CDR2 SVGAGI. CDR3 length: 13 residues. The CDR3 loop is CASSYSTGGGYTF. CDR3 nucleotides: TGTGCCAGCAGTTACTCGACGGGGGGTGGCTACACCTTC.